The next 19 T cell receptor beta chains were all read from a single sample in a study of CD8 T cells in ankylosing spondylitis. From the 5' RACE reads, TCRdb called clonotypes with MiXCR, one entry per CDR3 protein. The sample lists 200,000 to 300,000 distinct CDR3 sequences, roughly a third occurring once. The sample was blood, either unsorted or a sorted T cell fraction (not recorded which). These receptors came from a male donor with ankylosing spondylitis or in good health (not recorded which).

This sequence joins TRBV7-8 and TRBJ1-1; 9 bases map to TRBD1. Germline-derived CDR1 and CDR2 are SGHVS and FQNEAQ. The V and J ends lost 5 bases and 2 bases, in that order; junction bases with no gene match: 6. This CDR3 spans 15 amino acids. CDR3 region: CASSAHRGLNTEAFF. CDR3 DNA: TGTGCCAGCAGCGCGCACAGGGGGCTTAACACTGAAGCTTTCTTT.

The chain couples TRBV12-3 or TRBV12-4 to TRBJ1-6; D not certain. The ends were cut back, 3 bases at V and 13 bases at J, with 16 bases in the middle. CDR3 length equals 14 residues. Written as DNA, the CDR3 is TGTGCCAGCAGTTTCTCAAGGGAGAGTTTCCCCCTCCACTTT. It codes for CASSFSRESFPLHF.

The table lists this clonotype with a few counts. V is TRBV20-1 and J is TRBJ2-2; D ambiguous. V lost 6 bases, J lost 0 bases, and 8 bases lay in between. Per germline, CDR1 DFQATT and CDR2 SNEGSKA (reference sequence). There are 13 residues in the CDR3. In DNA, the CDR3 is TGCAGTGCCCAGGAATCGAACACCGGGGAGCTGTTTTTT. Its protein is CSAQESNTGELFF.

The chain has TRBV5-1 and TRBJ2-7; D ambiguous. The CDR3 sequence is 15 residues long. Germline CDR1 SGHRS, CDR2 YFSETQ. The V end lost 0 bases, the J end lost 2 bases, and 12 bases lay between the germline ends. CDR3 protein: CASSLAWRLTYEQYF. In DNA, the CDR3 is TGCGCCAGCAGCTTGGCCTGGAGACTTACCTACGAGCAGTACTTC.

As DNA, the CDR3 is TGTGCCAGCTCACCCGCGAACAGGGGCTACGAGCAGTACTTC. Protein: CASSPANRGYEQYF. The chain couples TRBV18 to TRBJ2-7; 7 nucleotides align to TRBD1. Germline trimming cut 3 bases from V and 3 bases from J; bases unmatched to any gene: 5. The CDR3 runs 14 residues. From germline, CDR1 is KGHSH and CDR2 LQKENI.

J is TRBJ2-2 and V is TRBV25-1; D gene ambiguous. CDR1 and CDR2 from the germline V gene are MGHDK and SYGVNS. CDR3 length: 12 amino acids. Trimming removed 1 base from V and 6 bases from J, with 3 bases in between. CDR3 in amino acids: CASSELAGELFF. The DNA for the CDR3 is TGTGCCAGCAGTGAATTAGCCGGGGAGCTGTTTTTT.

This clonotype was found once. The V gene is TRBV28, the J gene TRBJ2-7; 8 bases are a match to TRBD1. V lost 7 bases and J lost 5; bases outside the gene matches: 4. CDR1 and CDR2 (germline): MDHEN, SYDVKM. The CDR3 totals 12 residues. The CDR3 sequence: CASIRTGNEQYF. CDR3 in DNA: TGTGCCAGCATCAGGACAGGGAACGAGCAGTACTTC.

The genes are TRBV12-3 or TRBV12-4 and TRBJ2-3; possible D gene TRBD2, 5 bases. Trimming shortened V by 10 bases and J by 4 bases, and 21 bases separated the two germline ends. The CDR3 extends over 15 amino acids. The CDR3: CAITQLTAGADTQYF. The CDR3, as DNA: TGTGCCATAACCCAACTCACGGCCGGGGCAGATACGCAGTATTTT.

This clonotype appeared many times. V gene TRBV20-1 combines with J gene TRBJ2-3; D is perhaps TRBD2 (7 bases). This CDR3 has 13 residues. From germline, CDR1 is DFQATT and CDR2 SNEGSKA (reference sequence). The germline V and J ends were trimmed by 3 bases and 1 base, with 8 bases remaining between them. The CDR3 DNA reads as TGCAGTGCTAGGGGGGGGCGCACAGATACGCAGTATTTT. This sequence encodes CSARGGRTDTQYF.

This clonotype was recorded many times. CDR3 sequence: CASSLEWATNVLTF. In DNA, the CDR3 is TGCGCCAGCAGCTTGGAGTGGGCAACCAACGTCCTGACTTTC. The chain employs TRBV5-1 and TRBJ2-6; D is unclear. The CDR3 covers 14 residues. From germline, CDR1 is SGHRS and CDR2 YFSETQ. Deletions cut 0 bases from V and 8 bases from J, with 9 bases between.

This clonotype has more than one count but fewer than ten. The chain uses TRBV18 and TRBJ2-3; TRBD1 is a possible D gene (5 bases). CDR1 and CDR2 (germline): KGHSH, LQKENI. The CDR3 runs to 14 residues. Between the trimmed V and J ends, which lost 3 bases and 4 bases, there was a span of 11 bases. CDR3 sequence: CASSPKLGADTQYF. The DNA for the CDR3 is TGTGCCAGCTCACCGAAGCTAGGGGCAGATACGCAGTATTTT.

The J gene is TRBJ2-3, the V gene TRBV5-5, with 10 positions matching TRBD2. Germline CDR1 reads SGHKS; CDR2 reads YYEKEE (reference sequence). CDR3 size: 16 residues. After removal of 4 bases from V and 2 bases from J, the junction contained 7 bases not matched to a gene. DNA of the CDR3: TGTGCCAGCAGCAGCGAAGCGGGGGGGTCCACAGATACGCAGTATTTT. Translated: CASSSEAGGSTDTQYF.

This clonotype was detected a few times. The chain carries TRBV2 and TRBJ2-5; D is unresolved. There are 13 residues in the CDR3. Trimming stripped 7 bases from V and 2 bases from J, with 11 bases between. Germline loops: CDR1 SNHLY, CDR2 FYNNEI. CDR3 residues: CASKASLQETQYF. The CDR3 DNA is TGTGCCAGCAAGGCAAGCCTACAAGAGACCCAGTACTTC.

This clonotype appeared a few times. The chain joins TRBV12-3 or TRBV12-4 to TRBJ2-7; unclear D gene. There are 14 residues in the CDR3. V was clipped by 3 bases and J by 0 bases, with 9 bases between them. The CDR3 reads CASSFTRSSYEQYF. CDR3 bases: TGTGCCAGCAGTTTCACTCGGAGCTCCTACGAGCAGTACTTC.

The chain employs TRBV12-3 or TRBV12-4 and TRBJ1-5; D may be TRBD1 (5 bases). The CDR3 runs 15 residues. V gave up 7 bases and J gave up 3 bases, with 16 bases separating them. CDR3: CASNHLGHFNQPQHF. As DNA, the CDR3 is TGTGCCAGCAATCACTTGGGGCACTTCAATCAGCCCCAGCATTTT.

This clonotype has more than one count but fewer than ten. V is TRBV7-2 and J is TRBJ2-5, with D unclear. The CDR3 consists of 15 residues. Germline V CDR1 and CDR2: SGHTA, FQGNSA. Trimming removed 1 base at V and 10 bases at J, with 19 bases between. CDR3 sequence: CASSLDGVGGGNQYF. The CDR3 DNA reads as TGTGCCAGCAGCTTAGATGGTGTAGGTGGCGGAAACCAGTACTTC.

This clonotype was seen many times. The V call is TRBV29-1, the J call TRBJ2-7, with 7 bases lining up with TRBD1. V shed 3 bases and J 1 base; nucleotides not matched to a gene: 6. The length of the CDR3 is 14 residues. The V gene's germline CDR1 is SQVTM and CDR2 ANQGSEA. The DNA for the CDR3 is TGCAGCGTTGAGAAGGGGGACAGTTCCTACGAGCAGTACTTC. Residues: CSVEKGDSSYEQYF.

The chain combines TRBV4-1 with TRBJ1-1; D uncertain. The CDR3 sequence is 13 residues long. V was shortened by 2 bases and J by 1 base, with 5 bases between the two germline ends. Germline-derived CDR1 and CDR2 are MGHRA and YSYEKL. DNA of the CDR3: TGCGCCAGCAGCCAAAAGGGGAACACTGAAGCTTTCTTT. Its translation: CASSQKGNTEAFF.

As to this clonotype: One junction end does not reproduce the germline sequence, and a read error may be involved. The V and J genes are TRBV4-1 and TRBJ2-7; D may be TRBD1 or TRBD2 (5 bases each). The CDR3 totals 14 residues. Germline CDR1 reads MGHRA; CDR2 reads YSYEKL. This CDR3 reads CASSQEGTSDEQYF. CDR3 DNA sequence: TGCGCCAGCAGCCAAGAAGGGACCTCCGACGAGCAGTACTTC.